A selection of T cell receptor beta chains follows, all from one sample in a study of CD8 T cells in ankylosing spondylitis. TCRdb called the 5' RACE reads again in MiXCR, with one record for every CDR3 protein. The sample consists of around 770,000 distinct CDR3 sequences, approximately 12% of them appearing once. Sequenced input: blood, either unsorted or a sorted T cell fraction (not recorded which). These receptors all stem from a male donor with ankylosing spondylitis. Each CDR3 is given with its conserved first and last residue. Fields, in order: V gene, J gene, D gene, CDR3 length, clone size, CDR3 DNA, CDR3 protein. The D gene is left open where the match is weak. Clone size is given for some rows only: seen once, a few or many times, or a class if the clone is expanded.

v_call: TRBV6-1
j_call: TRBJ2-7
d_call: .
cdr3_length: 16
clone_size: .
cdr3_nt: TGTGCCAGCAGTATCCGCGGGACGTGGAACCCTACGAAGCAGTACTTC
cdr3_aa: CASSIRGTWNPTKQYF

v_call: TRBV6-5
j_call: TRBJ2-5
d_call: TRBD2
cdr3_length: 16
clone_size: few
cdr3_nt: TGTGCCAGCAGTTACTGGGGACTAGCGGGAGAGGAGACCCAGTACTTC
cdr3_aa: CASSYWGLAGEETQYF

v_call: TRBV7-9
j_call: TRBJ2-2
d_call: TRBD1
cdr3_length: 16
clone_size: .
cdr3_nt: TGTGCCAGCAGCGGACAGGGGGGAGCGAACACCGGGGAGCTGTTTTTT
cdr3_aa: CASSGQGGANTGELFF

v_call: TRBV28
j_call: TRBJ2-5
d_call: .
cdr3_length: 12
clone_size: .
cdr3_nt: TGTGCCAGCAGTTTAGCGGAGCGGACCCAGTACTTC
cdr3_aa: CASSLAERTQYF

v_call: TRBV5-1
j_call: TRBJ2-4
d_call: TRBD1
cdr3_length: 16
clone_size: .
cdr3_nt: TGCGCCAGCAGCCCCCGGACAGGGTTCGCCAAAAACATTCAGTACTTC
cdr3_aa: CASSPRTGFAKNIQYF

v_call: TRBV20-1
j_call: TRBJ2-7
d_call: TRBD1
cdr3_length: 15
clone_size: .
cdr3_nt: TGCAGTGCTAGAGATCGGCAAAGGGGGCGCGGCGAGCAGTACTTC
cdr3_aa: CSARDRQRGRGEQYF

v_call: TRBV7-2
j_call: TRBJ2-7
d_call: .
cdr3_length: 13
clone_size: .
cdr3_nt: TGTGCCAGCGGGGGGCACCCCGAGAGCGAGCAGTACTTC
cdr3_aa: CASGGHPESEQYF

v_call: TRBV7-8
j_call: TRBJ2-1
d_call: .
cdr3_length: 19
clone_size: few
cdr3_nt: TGTGCCAGCAGCTCTGGGACCCCCAGAGGGGGTATCTCCTACAATGAGCAGTTCTTC
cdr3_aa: CASSSGTPRGGISYNEQFF

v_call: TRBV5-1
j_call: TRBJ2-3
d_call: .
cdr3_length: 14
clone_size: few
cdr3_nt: TGCGCCAGCAGCCACCGCCAAATTAAGGATACGCAGTATTTT
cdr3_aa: CASSHRQIKDTQYF

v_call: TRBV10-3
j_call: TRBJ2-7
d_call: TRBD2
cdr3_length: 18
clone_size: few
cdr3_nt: TGTGCCATCAGTGGGACTAGCGGGAGGGCCCGCGAGCTGTACGAGCAGTACTTC
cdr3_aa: CAISGTSGRARELYEQYF

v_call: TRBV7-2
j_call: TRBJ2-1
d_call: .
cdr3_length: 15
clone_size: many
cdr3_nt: TGTGCCAGCAGCTTAGCAACGGGGGCCTACAATGAGCAGTTCTTC
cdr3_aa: CASSLATGAYNEQFF

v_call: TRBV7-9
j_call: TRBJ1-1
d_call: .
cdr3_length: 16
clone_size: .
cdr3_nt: TGTGCCAGCATCGAGAGGGGCGGCCTAGGGAGCACTGAAGCTTTCTTT
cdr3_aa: CASIERGGLGSTEAFF

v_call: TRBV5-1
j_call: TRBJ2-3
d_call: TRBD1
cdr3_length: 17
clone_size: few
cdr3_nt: TGCGCCAGCAGCTTCCGACAGGGCCGAACTAGCACAGATACGCAGTATTTT
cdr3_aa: CASSFRQGRTSTDTQYF

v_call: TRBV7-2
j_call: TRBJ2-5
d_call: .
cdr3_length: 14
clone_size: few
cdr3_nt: TGTGCCAGCAGCCCCGGAACCAGGCTAGAGACCCAGTACTTC
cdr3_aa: CASSPGTRLETQYF

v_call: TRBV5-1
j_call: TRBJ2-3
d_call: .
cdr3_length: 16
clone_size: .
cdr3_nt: TGCGCCAGCAGCTTGAATAAAGACGGGGGTTTGGATACGCAGTATTTT
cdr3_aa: CASSLNKDGGLDTQYF

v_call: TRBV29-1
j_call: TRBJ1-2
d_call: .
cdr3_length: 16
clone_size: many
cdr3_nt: TGCAGCGTTGGAGGCAGGGCCAACCTTCCTAGGTATGGCTACACCTTC
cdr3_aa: CSVGGRANLPRYGYTF

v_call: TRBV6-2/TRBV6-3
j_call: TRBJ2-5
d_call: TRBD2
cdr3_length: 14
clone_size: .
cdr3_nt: TGTGCCAGCAGTTACGGGCGGGAGCCAGAGACCCAGTACTTC
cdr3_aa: CASSYGREPETQYF

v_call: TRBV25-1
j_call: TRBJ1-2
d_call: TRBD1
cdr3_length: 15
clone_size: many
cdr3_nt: TGTGCCAGCAGCGGGGACAGTCGCCTTAACTATGGCTACACCTTC
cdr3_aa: CASSGDSRLNYGYTF

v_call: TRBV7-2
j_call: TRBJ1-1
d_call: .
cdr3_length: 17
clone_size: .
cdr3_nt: TGTGCCAGCAGCTTAAGTATTGTTGGCAGCATGAACACTGAAGCTTTCTTT
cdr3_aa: CASSLSIVGSMNTEAFF

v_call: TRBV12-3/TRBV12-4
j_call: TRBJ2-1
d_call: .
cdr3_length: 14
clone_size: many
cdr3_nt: TGTGCCAGCAGTTTAGTCGGCCGCTACAATGAGCAGTTCTTC
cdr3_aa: CASSLVGRYNEQFF

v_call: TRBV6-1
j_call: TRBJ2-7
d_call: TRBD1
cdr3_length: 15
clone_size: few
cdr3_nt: TGTGCCAGCAGCCCGGGACAGGGGAGGACGAAAGAGCAGTACTTC
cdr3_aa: CASSPGQGRTKEQYF

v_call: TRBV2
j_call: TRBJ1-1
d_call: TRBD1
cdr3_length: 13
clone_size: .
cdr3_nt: TGTGCCAGCAACGGACAGGGGGCGGCTGAAGCTTTCTTT
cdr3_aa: CASNGQGAAEAFF

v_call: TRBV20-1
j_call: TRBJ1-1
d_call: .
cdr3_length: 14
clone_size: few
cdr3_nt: TGCAGTGCTAGGGGGGTGGGCTGGGGGACTGAAGCTTTCTTT
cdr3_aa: CSARGVGWGTEAFF

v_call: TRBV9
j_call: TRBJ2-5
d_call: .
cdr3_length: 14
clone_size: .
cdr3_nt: TGTGCCAGCAGCGTAGGGAACAGCCAAGAGACCCAGTACTTC
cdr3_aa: CASSVGNSQETQYF

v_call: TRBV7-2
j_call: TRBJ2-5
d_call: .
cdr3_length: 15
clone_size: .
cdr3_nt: TGTGCCAGCAGCCGACAGGGAGGATTCCAAGAGACCCAGTACTTC
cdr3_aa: CASSRQGGFQETQYF

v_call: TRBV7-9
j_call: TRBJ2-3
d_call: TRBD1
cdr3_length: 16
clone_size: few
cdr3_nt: TGTGCCAGCAGCTTAACTCCGGGACAGGGAACAGATACGCAGTATTTT
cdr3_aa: CASSLTPGQGTDTQYF

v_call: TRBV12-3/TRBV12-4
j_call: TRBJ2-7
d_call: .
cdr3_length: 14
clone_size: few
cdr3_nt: TGTGCCAGCAGTTTAAATCCCTGGGCGGGTGAGCAGTACTTC
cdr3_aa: CASSLNPWAGEQYF

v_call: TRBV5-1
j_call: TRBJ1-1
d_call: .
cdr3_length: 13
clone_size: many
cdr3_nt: TGCGCCAGCGGGACTGGACAGAACACTGAAGCTTTCTTT
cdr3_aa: CASGTGQNTEAFF